The 13 T cell receptor beta chains in this list originate from one sample, sequenced in a study of CD8 T cells in Susac syndrome (dated by TCRdb to between 2017 and 2020). The library was generated by the immunoSEQ multiplex PCR assay. RNA was extracted using the RNeasy kit, and roughly 0.5 to 1 microgram was reverse transcribed with random hexamers. TCRdb trimmed the raw reads at Q25, called clones with MiXCR and kept productive beta chains. Under each unique CDR3 protein, matching rows form one entry showing the most common genes and DNA. This sample is represented by around 160,000 distinct CDR3 sequences; 94% of them were singletons. Clones ranked in the top ten supply roughly 0.099% of the sample. Sequencing was carried out using CD4+ T cells from PBMCs. The source of these receptors is a human donor with multiple sclerosis.

The gene calls are TRBV9 and TRBJ2-3; 7 bases fit TRBD2. The CDR3 runs 15 residues. The J segment lost 5 bases and the V segment lost 0 bases, leaving 6 bases of the junction unmatched. Germline V gene sequence: CDR1 SGDLS, CDR2 YYNGEE. For the CDR3, the DNA is TGTGCCAGCAGCGTAGCGGCTAGCGGCGTAGATACGCAGTATTTT. Translation: CASSVAASGVDTQYF. The full variable domain, completed using reference TRBV9 and TRBJ2-3, is DSGVTQTPKHLITATGQRVTLRCSPRSGDLSVYWYQQSLDQGLQFLIQYYNGEERAKGNILERFSAQQFPDLHSELNLSSLELGDSALYFCASSVAASGVDTQYFGPGTRLTVL.

This chain links TRBV12-3 or TRBV12-4 with TRBJ1-3; the D is unclear. V dropped 3 bases and J dropped 4 bases, with 13 bases sitting between them. CDR3 size: 15 residues. The CDR3: CASSFGMRQGNTIYF. The CDR3 DNA reads TGTGCCAGCAGTTTTGGAATGAGGCAAGGAAACACCATATATTTT.

V gene TRBV24-1 combines with J gene TRBJ2-7, with D perhaps being TRBD1 or TRBD2 (5 bases each). Germline V gene lookup returns CDR1 KGHDR and CDR2 SFDVKD. V dropped 6 bases and J dropped 6 bases, with 17 bases sitting between them. The CDR3 extends over 14 amino acids. CDR3: CATSRDGPRGEQYF. The CDR3, as DNA: TGTGCCACCAGTCGGGACGGCCCACGAGGCGAGCAGTACTTC.

The chain recombines TRBV28 with TRBJ2-5, with a tentative D call TRBD2 (5 bases). The V gene's germline CDR1 is MDHEN and CDR2 SYDVKM. The length of the CDR3 is 11 residues. Trimming cost V 7 bases and J 5 bases, with 8 bases left between them. This CDR3 reads CASTRAETQYF. The CDR3 region has the DNA TGTGCCAGCACGCGGGCTGAGACCCAGTACTTC.

A few counts support this clonotype. The V gene is TRBV12-3 or TRBV12-4, the J gene TRBJ2-6, with D hard to call. The CDR3 length is 15 residues. V gave up 1 base and J gave up 0 bases, with 4 bases separating them. The CDR3 bases are TGTGCCAGCAGTTTAGGGAGCTCTGGGGCCAACGTCCTGACTTTC. The encoded protein is CASSLGSSGANVLTF.

CDR3 loop: CSASTGMNTEAFF. CDR3 coding DNA: TGCAGTGCTTCGACAGGCATGAACACTGAAGCTTTCTTT. The rearrangement links TRBV20-1 to TRBJ1-1; perhaps TRBD1 as D (6 bases). Germline-derived CDR1 and CDR2 are DFQATT and SNEGSKA (reference sequence). V lost 5 bases and J lost 0, with 10 bases in between. This CDR3 is 13 amino acids long.

This clonotype was seen a single time. The J gene is TRBJ2-5, the V gene TRBV29-1, with a tentative D call TRBD2 (6 bases). CDR3 length: 10 residues. Trimming took off 5 bases at V and 9 bases at J, with 10 bases between the two ends. Looked up from germline, CDR1 is SQVTM and CDR2 is ANQGSEA. Here the CDR3 reads CSVPGGAQYF. In nucleotides, the CDR3 is TGCAGCGTTCCTGGCGGGGCCCAGTACTTC.

The chain combines TRBV29-1 with TRBJ2-7, with TRBD1 matching over 7 bases. Germline CDR1 SQVTM, CDR2 ANQGSEA. V lost 6 bases to trimming and J lost 0 bases; unmatched junction nucleotides: 8. The CDR3 is 14 amino acids. This CDR3 is CSVRGQMSSYEQYF. The DNA of the CDR3 is TGCAGCGTGAGGGGGCAGATGAGCTCCTACGAGCAGTACTTC.

This chain joins TRBV7-9 and TRBJ2-5; D gene unclear. The V gene's germline CDR1 is SEHNR and CDR2 FQNEAQ (reference sequence). The CDR3 length is 15 residues. V was trimmed by 2 bases and J by 5 bases, leaving 15 bases between them. CDR3 loop: CASSLIRAPQETQYF. CDR3 sequence (DNA): TGTGCCAGCAGCTTAATTCGAGCTCCCCAGGAGACCCAGTACTTC.

This clonotype was seen just once. The rearrangement uses TRBV6-6 and TRBJ2-1, with D perhaps matching TRBD2 (6 bases). The V gene lost 6 bases and the J gene lost 4 bases, with 16 bases spanning the gap. Per germline, CDR1 MNHNY and CDR2 SVGAGI (reference sequence). The CDR3 is 15 residues long. This CDR3 is CASRTGVRVYNEQFF. CDR3 sequence (DNA): TGTGCCAGCAGAACGGGGGTGAGGGTGTACAATGAGCAGTTCTTC.

The V gene is TRBV7-9, the J gene TRBJ1-2; the D is unclear. V dropped 10 bases and J dropped 3 bases, with 21 bases sitting between them. The germline V gene encodes CDR1 SEHNR and CDR2 FQNEAQ (reference sequence). The CDR3 is made up of 15 amino acids. The DNA for the CDR3 is TGTGCCACCGGAGACTCAATACAGATACACTATGGCTACACCTTC. Translation: CATGDSIQIHYGYTF.

The V gene is TRBV20-1, the J gene TRBJ2-3, with TRBD2 matching 7 bases. The trim removed 6 bases at V and 8 bases at J, leaving 11 bases unmatched. The germline V gene has CDR1 DFQATT and CDR2 SNEGSKA (reference sequence). The CDR3 spans 13 residues. The CDR3 region has the DNA TGCAGTGCAGAAGGACCCCGGGAGGCTACGCAGTATTTT. Its protein is CSAEGPREATQYF.

The chain uses TRBV24-1 and TRBJ1-2; 9 bases align to TRBD1. Trimming removed 9 bases from V and 4 bases from J; junction bases left unmatched: 5. The CDR3 sequence is 13 residues long. CDR1 is KGHDR, CDR2 SFDVKD, per germline. Written as DNA, the CDR3 is TGTGCCACCTCCGGGGGACAGGGCTATGGCTACACCTTC. Amino acids: CATSGGQGYGYTF.